What follows is one T cell receptor (beta chain) and its context. With 0 bases removed from V and 5 bases from J, the gap between germline ends came to 16 bases. CDR1 and CDR2 from the germline V gene are SQVTM and ANQGSEA. This CDR3 spans 15 amino acids. This entry is derived from a study of blood T cell repertoires in COVID-19. Study-level information: Donors in the United States, Italy and Spain gave samples during acute or convalescent COVID-19. T cells, B-cell-depleted T cells, or PBMCs supplied cDNA or gDNA.

Original data processing: By means of reference gene primer amplification, nucleated cell counts were estimated. This table comes from immunoSEQ multiplex PCR, and its TCRdb copy is limited to in-frame clones, with some not included. That table is the source of V, J and clone size, and D and trimming were worked out from the DNA. Among some 52,000 clones listed, 70% to 90% were seen once. The genes are TRBV29-1 and TRBJ1-1; weak D call: TRBD1 (6 bases). This receptor was obtained from a human donor in a cohort sampled during active COVID-19. The sample consisted of peripheral blood. The CDR3 sequence: CSVEDPQGMRTEAFF. In DNA form, the CDR3 reads TGCAGCGTTGAAGACCCGCAGGGGATGCGGACTGAAGCTTTCTTT.